The 17 T cell receptor beta chains presented below share a single source sample, sequenced in a study of blood T cell repertoires in COVID-19. The protocol was immunoSEQ multiplex PCR, while the TCRdb copy is restricted to in-frame clones and leaves out a portion. The table records tens of thousands of clones, roughly 70% of them present only once. Sequencing used peripheral blood. Receptors originate from a man in his 70s with COVID-19, enrolled during active disease.

This chain uses TRBV7-2 with TRBJ2-7, with TRBD2 identical over 7 bases. The CDR3 is 15 amino acids. Trimming removed 1 base from V and 4 bases from J; junction bases left unmatched: 7. Germline CDR1 reads SGHTA; CDR2 reads FQGNSA. The CDR3 DNA reads as TGTGCCAGCAGCTTAGGGGGCGGGAGTGGTTACGAGCAGTACTTC. It translates to CASSLGGGSGYEQYF.

Only a few counts were recorded for this clone. This rearrangement joins TRBV5-1 to TRBJ2-7, with TRBD2 matching over 7 bases. The CDR3 has 14 residues. In germline, CDR1 is SGHRS, CDR2 YFSETQ. Trimming removed 4 bases from V and 0 bases from J; junction bases left unmatched: 4. The CDR3 bases are TGCGCCAGCAGCAATGGCGGGAGCTCCTACGAGCAGTACTTC. Translation gives CASSNGGSSYEQYF. The full variable domain, completed using reference TRBV5-1 and TRBJ2-7, is KAGVTQTPRYLIKTRGQQVTLSCSPISGHRSVSWYQQTPGQGLQFLFEYFSETQRNKGNFPGRFSGRQFSNSRSEMNVSTLELGDSALYLCASSNGGSSYEQYFGPGTRLTVT.

V gene TRBV27 combines with J gene TRBJ2-1; 7 bases align to TRBD2. After removal of 1 base from V and 13 bases from J, the junction contained 7 bases not matched to a gene. Germline-derived CDR1 and CDR2 are MNHEY and SMNVEV (reference sequence). The CDR3 runs 13 residues. The CDR3 coding sequence is TGTGCCAGCAGTTTATGGGGGGGAAGGCAACAGTTCTTC. This encodes CASSLWGGRQQFF.

This clone was seen a handful of times. The chain is built from TRBV9 and TRBJ2-1, with 8 nucleotides matching TRBD2. The ends lost 0 bases at V and 2 bases at J; junction bases unmatched: 7. Germline CDR1 SGDLS, CDR2 YYNGEE. The CDR3 is 17 residues long. Here the CDR3 reads CASSVGSSGFPYNEQFF. The CDR3, as DNA: TGTGCCAGCAGCGTAGGCTCTAGCGGGTTCCCCTACAATGAGCAGTTCTTC.

The rearrangement joins TRBV4-3 to TRBJ2-1; no reliable D call. Trimming took off 3 bases at V and 6 bases at J, with 12 bases between the two ends. The germline V gene has CDR1 LGHNA and CDR2 YSLEER. This CDR3 is 14 amino acids long. CDR3 coding DNA: TGCGCCAGCAGCCAGACCCCAGGTTCCAATGAGCAGTTCTTC. Translating gives CASSQTPGSNEQFF.

This clone was recorded a few times. The V and J genes are TRBV7-8 and TRBJ2-3, with 10 nucleotides matching TRBD2. After removal of 1 base from V and 2 bases from J, the junction contained 3 bases not matched to a gene. CDR1 SGHVS and CDR2 FQNEAQ come from the germline V gene. This CDR3 comprises 16 residues. The CDR3 region is CASSLGGLADTDTQYF. The CDR3 coding sequence is TGTGCCAGCAGCTTAGGCGGACTAGCGGACACAGATACGCAGTATTTT.

Here the CDR3 DNA reads TGTGCCAGCAGCTTGGCCCAGCGGGTATACGAGCAGTACTTC. It codes for CASSLAQRVYEQYF. The chain uses TRBV5-5 and TRBJ2-7; maybe TRBD2 (6 bases). This CDR3 has 14 amino acids. Germline loops: CDR1 SGHKS, CDR2 YYEKEE (reference sequence). Trimming removed 0 bases from V and 4 bases from J, with 11 bases in between.

A few counts support this clone. The chain is built from TRBV28 and TRBJ2-5, with 10 bases lining up with TRBD2. The CDR3 loop spans 16 amino acids. Germline values: CDR1 MDHEN, CDR2 SYDVKM. V gave up 5 bases and J gave up 5 bases; unmatched junction bases: 11. CDR3 sequence (DNA): TGTGCCAGCAGTCTAGCGGGAGCCGGAAGGGGTGAGACCCAGTACTTC. It codes for CASSLAGAGRGETQYF.

In this sample, this clone turned up once. At one boundary the junction diverges from the germline segment, which might be a read error. The identical CDR3 is also encoded by other nucleotide sequences in the sample. DNA for the CDR3: TGTGCCAGTACCTCGGACAGGGGGCTTCGGTGGACTGAAGCTTTTTTT. The encoded protein is CASTSDRGLRWTEAFF. The V gene is TRBV19, the J gene TRBJ1-1; 11 bases agree with TRBD1. The germline V gene has CDR1 LNHDA and CDR2 SQIVND (reference sequence). The CDR3 is 16 amino acids. Variable domain in full (rest from reference TRBV19 and TRBJ1-1): DGGITQSPKYLFRKEGQNVTLSCEQNLNHDAMYWYRQDPGQGLRLIYYSQIVNDFQKGDIAEGYSVSREKKESFPLTVTSAQKNPTAFYLCASTSDRGLRWTEAFFGQGTRLTVV.

The CDR3 nucleotides are TGTGCCAGCAGCGCTCTAACGGGGGGAAGGGGCGAGCAGTTCTTC. Encoded protein: CASSALTGGRGEQFF. This rearrangement joins TRBV9 to TRBJ2-1, with 7 bases matching TRBD2. The CDR3 contains 15 residues. The trim removed 3 bases at V and 10 bases at J, leaving 13 bases unmatched. Germline V gives CDR1 SGDLS, CDR2 YYNGEE.

The J gene is TRBJ1-5, the V gene TRBV20-1; D is uncertain. The V and J ends lost 3 bases and 0 bases respectively, with 18 bases between them. The CDR3 contains 17 residues. Germline V gives CDR1 DFQATT, CDR2 SNEGSKA (reference sequence). CDR3 sequence: CSASFVAAEFSNQPQHF. CDR3 nucleotide sequence: TGCAGTGCTAGTTTCGTAGCAGCGGAGTTTAGCAATCAGCCCCAGCATTTT.

The chain joins TRBV27 to TRBJ2-1; 9 positions agree with TRBD2. CDR3 size: 16 residues. Germline CDR1 reads MNHEY; CDR2 reads SMNVEV (reference sequence). The V and J ends lost 3 bases and 0 bases, in that order; junction bases with no gene match: 3. The CDR3 bases are TGTGCCAGCAGTTTGACTAGCGGAGTCTCCTACAATGAGCAGTTCTTC. Protein: CASSLTSGVSYNEQFF.

The chain employs TRBV4-3 and TRBJ2-7, with D possibly being TRBD1 (6 bases). Germline V gene data show CDR1 as LGHNA and CDR2 as YSLEER. The CDR3 runs to 14 residues. The V gene lost 3 bases and the J gene lost 5 bases, with 14 bases spanning the gap. CDR3 region: CASSQNRDFNEQYF. The CDR3 region has the DNA TGCGCCAGCAGCCAGAACAGGGATTTTAACGAGCAGTACTTC.

The chain is built from TRBV3-1 (or the pseudogene TRBV3-2) and TRBJ1-6, with D hard to call. The V gene lost 1 base and the J gene lost 10 bases, with 5 bases spanning the gap. In germline, CDR1 is LGHDT, CDR2 YNNKEL (reference sequence). The CDR3 sequence is 12 residues long. CDR3: CASSQAQSPLHF. In nucleotides, the CDR3 is TGTGCCAGCAGCCAAGCGCAGTCACCCCTCCACTTT.

V usage is TRBV2 and J usage is TRBJ2-7; D possibly corresponds to TRBD1 (5 bases). Germline V CDR1 and CDR2: SNHLY, FYNNEI. CDR3 length: 13 amino acids. The V and J ends lost 4 bases and 7 bases respectively, with 14 bases between them. CDR3 nucleotide sequence: TGTGCCAGCAGTGGACAGCCACCCGGGGAGCAGTACTTC. It encodes CASSGQPPGEQYF. Filled out from reference TRBV2 and TRBJ2-7, the complete variable domain reads EPEVTQTPSHQVTQMGQEVILRCVPISNHLYFYWYRQILGQKVEFLVSFYNNEISEKSEIFDDQFSVERPDGSNFTLKIRSTKLEDSAMYFCASSGQPPGEQYFGPGTRLTVT.

The rearrangement links TRBV6-5 to TRBJ2-2, with TRBD2 identical over 12 bases. V trimming: 2 bases; J trimming: 6 bases; junction bases outside the gene matches: 4. This CDR3 has 16 amino acids. Germline V gene lookup returns CDR1 MNHEY and CDR2 SVGAGI. In DNA, the CDR3 is TGTGCCAGCAGTTACCTGCTAGCGGGAGGGGCCGGGGAGCTGTTTTTT. Protein sequence: CASSYLLAGGAGELFF.

In its sample, this clone was seen once. This rearrangement joins TRBV5-4 to TRBJ2-1; D remains unclear. The germline V and J ends were trimmed by 4 bases and 1 base, with 3 bases remaining between them. The CDR3 contains 12 residues. Germline CDR1 SGHNT, CDR2 YYREEE (reference sequence). The CDR3 DNA is TGTGCCAGCAGCCTGTCCTACAATGAGCAGTTCTTC. As protein: CASSLSYNEQFF.